A single T cell receptor (beta chain) is shown here with its context. Antigen: not known. The table came from immunoSEQ multiplex PCR; TCRdb's copy has only in-frame clones and leaves some out. The data hold 55,000 or so clones, with roughly 91% observed a single time. The CDR3 runs 12 residues. V shed 2 bases and J 13 bases; nucleotides not matched to a gene: 4. Germline values: CDR1 LNHNV, CDR2 YYDKDF (reference sequence). Regarding time point: week 11, during vaccination. A 20-mer mutant IDH1 peptide at 300 ug was injected subcutaneously with topical imiquimod. The study enrolled donors with new WHO grade 3 or 4 IDH1-mutant, ATRX-lost astrocytomas. This sample was taken from a study of a mutant IDH1 vaccine in newly diagnosed glioma. Overall study context: Vaccination began 4-6 weeks post radiotherapy alone, or with temozolomide cycles. Therapy received beforehand was radiotherapy, temozolomide, or both, with most patients given both.

Sequenced here: PBMCs, sampled from a glioma patient whose treatment included an IDH1 peptide vaccine. This receptor was identified in a man aged 50 to 59 with glioma. The chain joins TRBV15 to TRBJ2-3; 9 bases are shared with TRBD2. CDR3 protein: CATSRTGTSKYF. The CDR3 nucleotides read TGTGCCACCAGCAGAACCGGGACTAGCAAGTATTTT.